The present TCR beta chain was sequenced within a study of OX40 agonist ivuxolimab in advanced cancers. Overall study context: A mean age of around 60 years, range roughly 23 to 85, was recorded, and approximately 79% were male. Prior checkpoint blockade (anti-PD-1, anti-PD-L1 or anti-CTLA-4) was permitted; around 39% had it. Study findings and constraints: Clonal expansion was seen in CD4+ and CD8+ blood T cells by week 6 at 0.1 to 3.0 mg/kg. Some of the nonresponding patients also showed low levels of normalized T-cell clonal expansion.

Germline V gene lookup returns CDR1 MGHDK and CDR2 SYGVNS. The CDR3 totals 13 residues. The ends were cut back, 4 bases at V and 1 base at J, with 4 bases in the middle. Here immunoSEQ multiplex PCR was the method, and the copy in TCRdb shows in-frame clones only, minus some. The table includes about 68,000 clones, 91% detected once. Remarks on this clone: Its antigen is currently unknown.

This chain uses TRBV25-1 with TRBJ2-2; no definite D call. The TCR was taken from an adult with an advanced solid tumor such as melanoma, head and neck, liver or kidney cancer. The sequencing used CD4+ or CD8+ T cells sorted from blood, collected in a trial of the OX40 agonist ivuxolimab. The CDR3, as DNA: TGTGCCAGCAGTGCAAGGAACACCGGGGAGCTGTTTTTT. Its protein product is CASSARNTGELFF.